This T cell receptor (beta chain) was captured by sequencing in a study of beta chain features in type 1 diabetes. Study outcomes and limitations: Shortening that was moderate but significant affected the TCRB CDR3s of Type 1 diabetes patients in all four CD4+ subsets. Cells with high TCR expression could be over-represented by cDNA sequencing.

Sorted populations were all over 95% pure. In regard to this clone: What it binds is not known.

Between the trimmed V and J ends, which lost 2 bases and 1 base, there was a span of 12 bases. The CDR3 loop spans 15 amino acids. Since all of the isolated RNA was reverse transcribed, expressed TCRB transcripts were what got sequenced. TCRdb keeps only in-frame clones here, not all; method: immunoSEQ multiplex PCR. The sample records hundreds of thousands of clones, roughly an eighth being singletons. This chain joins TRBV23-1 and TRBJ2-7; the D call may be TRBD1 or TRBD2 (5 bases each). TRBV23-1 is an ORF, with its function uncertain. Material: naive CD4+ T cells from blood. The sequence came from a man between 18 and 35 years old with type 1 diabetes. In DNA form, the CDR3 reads TGCGCCAGCAGTCAACGGGTAGAGGGGTCCTACGAGCAGTACTTC. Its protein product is CASSQRVEGSYEQYF.